The T cell receptor beta chain under discussion was sequenced for a study of shared T cell receptors in the human thymus. The germline gives CDR1 MNHEY, CDR2 SMNVEV (reference sequence). The CDR3 covers 13 residues. V lost 2 bases and J 7 bases, leaving 9 bases between the germline ends. The method was immunoSEQ multiplex PCR; TCRdb's version includes in-frame clones alone and lacks a portion of them. The sample contains about 380,000 clones, roughly 94% of which appear only once. The receptor comes from a human donor. The V gene is TRBV27, the J gene TRBJ2-1; D is undetermined. The sequenced material came from thymocytes. The CDR3 region is CASSLPPWNEQFF. In DNA, the CDR3 is TGTGCCAGCAGTTTACCACCCTGGAATGAGCAGTTCTTC.